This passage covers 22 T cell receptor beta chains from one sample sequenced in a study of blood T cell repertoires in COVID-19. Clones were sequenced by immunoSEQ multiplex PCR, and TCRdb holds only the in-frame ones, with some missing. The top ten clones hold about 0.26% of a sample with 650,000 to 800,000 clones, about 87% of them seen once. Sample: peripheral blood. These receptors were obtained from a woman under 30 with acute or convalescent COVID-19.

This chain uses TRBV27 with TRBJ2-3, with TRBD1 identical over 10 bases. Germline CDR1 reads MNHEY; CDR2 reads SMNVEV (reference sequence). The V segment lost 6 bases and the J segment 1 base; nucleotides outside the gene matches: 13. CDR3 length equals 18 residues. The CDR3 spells CASSVLRTGGVGTDTQYF. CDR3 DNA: TGTGCCAGCAGCGTTCTCCGGACAGGGGGTGTGGGCACAGATACGCAGTATTTT.

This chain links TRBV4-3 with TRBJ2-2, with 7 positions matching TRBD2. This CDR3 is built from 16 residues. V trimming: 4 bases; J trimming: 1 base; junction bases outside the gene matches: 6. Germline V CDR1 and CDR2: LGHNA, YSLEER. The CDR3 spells CASSPGVAGNTGELFF. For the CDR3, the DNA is TGCGCCAGCAGCCCCGGGGTAGCGGGGAACACCGGGGAGCTGTTTTTT.

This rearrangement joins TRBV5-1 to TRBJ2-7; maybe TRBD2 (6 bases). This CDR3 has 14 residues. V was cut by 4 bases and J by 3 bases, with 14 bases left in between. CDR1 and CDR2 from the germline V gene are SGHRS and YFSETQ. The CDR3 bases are TGCGCCAGCAGCCTCACCGGGGGTGGCTACGAGCAGTACTTC. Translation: CASSLTGGGYEQYF.

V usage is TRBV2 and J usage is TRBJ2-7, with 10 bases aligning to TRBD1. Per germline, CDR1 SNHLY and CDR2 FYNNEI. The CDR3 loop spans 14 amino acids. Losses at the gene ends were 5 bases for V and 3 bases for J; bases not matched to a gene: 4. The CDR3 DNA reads TGTGCCAGCAGTCCTAGGGACAGGGGCTACGAGCAGTACTTC. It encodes CASSPRDRGYEQYF. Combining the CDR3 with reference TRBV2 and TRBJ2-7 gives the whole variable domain EPEVTQTPSHQVTQMGQEVILRCVPISNHLYFYWYRQILGQKVEFLVSFYNNEISEKSEIFDDQFSVERPDGSNFTLKIRSTKLEDSAMYFCASSPRDRGYEQYFGPGTRLTVT.

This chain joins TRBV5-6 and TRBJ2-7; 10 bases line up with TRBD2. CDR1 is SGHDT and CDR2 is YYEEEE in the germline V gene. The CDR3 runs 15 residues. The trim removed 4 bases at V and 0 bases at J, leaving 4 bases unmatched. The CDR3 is CASSQLAGTSYEQYF. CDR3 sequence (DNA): TGTGCCAGCAGCCAACTAGCGGGGACCTCCTACGAGCAGTACTTC.

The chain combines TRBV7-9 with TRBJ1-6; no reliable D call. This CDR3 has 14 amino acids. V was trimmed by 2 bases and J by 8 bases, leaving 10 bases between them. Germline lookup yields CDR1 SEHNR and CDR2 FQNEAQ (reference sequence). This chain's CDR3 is CASSLNNNHSPLHF. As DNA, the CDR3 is TGTGCCAGCAGCTTAAATAACAATCATTCACCCCTCCACTTT.

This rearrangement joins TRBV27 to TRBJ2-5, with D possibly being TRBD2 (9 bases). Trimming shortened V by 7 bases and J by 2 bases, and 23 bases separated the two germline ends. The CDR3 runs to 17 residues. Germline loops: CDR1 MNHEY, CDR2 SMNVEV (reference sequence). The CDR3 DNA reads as TGTGCCAGCACCCAAGCGGGGGGAACAGGGGGACAAGAGACCCAGTACTTC. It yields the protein CASTQAGGTGGQETQYF.

The CDR3: CASSQDGGAKTPLHF. The CDR3 nucleotides read TGCGCCAGCAGCCAAGACGGGGGGGCGAAGACACCCCTCCACTTT. The chain joins TRBV4-3 to TRBJ1-6, with D perhaps matching TRBD1 (6 bases). Trimming removed 0 bases from V and 11 bases from J, with 14 bases in between. From germline, CDR1 is LGHNA and CDR2 YSLEER. This CDR3 has 15 residues.

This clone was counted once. The CDR3 here is CASSLNGGGGNQPQHF. CDR3 nucleotide sequence: TGTGCCAGCAGTTTGAACGGGGGGGGAGGCAATCAGCCCCAGCATTTT. The chain has TRBV28 and TRBJ1-5, with D perhaps TRBD1 (5 bases). In germline, CDR1 is MDHEN, CDR2 SYDVKM. V was cut by 3 bases and J by 2 bases, with 14 bases left in between. CDR3 length: 16 amino acids.

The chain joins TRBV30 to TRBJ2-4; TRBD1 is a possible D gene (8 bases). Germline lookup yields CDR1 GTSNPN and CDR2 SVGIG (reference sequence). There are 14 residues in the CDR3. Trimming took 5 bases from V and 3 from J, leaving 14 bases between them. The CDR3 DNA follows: TGTGCCTGGGACAGGGGAGGGGGCAAAAACATTCAGTACTTC. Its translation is CAWDRGGGKNIQYF.

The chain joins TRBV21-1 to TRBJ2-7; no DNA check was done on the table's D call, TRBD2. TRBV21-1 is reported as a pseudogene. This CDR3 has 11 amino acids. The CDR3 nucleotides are TGTGCTGACACTAGATCCTACGAGCAGTACTTC. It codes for CADTRSYEQYF.

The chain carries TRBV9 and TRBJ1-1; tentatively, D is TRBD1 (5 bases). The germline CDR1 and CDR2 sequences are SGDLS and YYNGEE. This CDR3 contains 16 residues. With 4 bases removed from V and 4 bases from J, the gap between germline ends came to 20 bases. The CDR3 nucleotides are TGTGCCAGCAGCCCCCTAAACCGGGGGGGTCCCACTGAAGCTTTCTTT. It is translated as CASSPLNRGGPTEAFF.

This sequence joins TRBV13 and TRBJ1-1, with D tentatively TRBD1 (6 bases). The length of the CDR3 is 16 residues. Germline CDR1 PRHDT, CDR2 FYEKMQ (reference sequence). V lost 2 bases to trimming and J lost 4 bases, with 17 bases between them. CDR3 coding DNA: TGTGCCAGCAGCTTACAGGGGAAGGTCGGATCCACTGAAGCTTTCTTT. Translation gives CASSLQGKVGSTEAFF.

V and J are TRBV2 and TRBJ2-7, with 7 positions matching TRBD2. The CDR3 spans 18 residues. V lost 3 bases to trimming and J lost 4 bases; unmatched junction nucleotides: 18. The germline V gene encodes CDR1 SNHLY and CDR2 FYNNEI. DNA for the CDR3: TGTGCCAGCAGTGAGTGGGGCCGCGGCCCGGGGAGGGGATACGAGCAGTACTTC. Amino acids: CASSEWGRGPGRGYEQYF.

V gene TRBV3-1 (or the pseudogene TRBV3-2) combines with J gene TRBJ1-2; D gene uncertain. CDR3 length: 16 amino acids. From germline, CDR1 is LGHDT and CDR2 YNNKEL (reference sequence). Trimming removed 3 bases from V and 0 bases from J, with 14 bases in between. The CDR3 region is CASSQKGAGPNYGYTF. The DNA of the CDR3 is TGTGCCAGCAGCCAGAAGGGAGCCGGGCCTAACTATGGCTACACCTTC.

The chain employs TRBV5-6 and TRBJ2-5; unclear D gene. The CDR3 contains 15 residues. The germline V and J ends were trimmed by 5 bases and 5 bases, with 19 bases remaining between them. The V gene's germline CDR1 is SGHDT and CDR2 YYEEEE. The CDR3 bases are TGTGCCAGCAGACCTCTAGTGTTTTCAACGGAGACCCAGTACTTC. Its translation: CASRPLVFSTETQYF. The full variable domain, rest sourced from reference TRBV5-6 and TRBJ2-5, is DAGVTQSPTHLIKTRGQQVTLRCSPKSGHDTVSWYQQALGQGPQFIFQYYEEEERQRGNFPDRFSGHQFPNYSSELNVNALLLGDSALYLCASRPLVFSTETQYFGPGTRLLVL.

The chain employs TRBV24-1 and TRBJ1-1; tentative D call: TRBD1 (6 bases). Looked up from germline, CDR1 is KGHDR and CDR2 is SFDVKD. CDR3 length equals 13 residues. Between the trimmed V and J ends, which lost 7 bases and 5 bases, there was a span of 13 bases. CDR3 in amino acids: CATSGRGGTEAFF. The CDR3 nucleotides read TGTGCCACCAGCGGCCGAGGGGGAACTGAAGCTTTCTTT.

The CDR3 region has the DNA TGCAGCGTTGTGGGAGACTACGAGCAGTACTTC. As protein: CSVVGDYEQYF. This rearrangement joins TRBV29-1 to TRBJ2-7; possibly TRBD2 for D (5 bases). Germline-derived CDR1 and CDR2 are SQVTM and ANQGSEA. The length of the CDR3 is 11 residues. The ends were cut back, 4 bases at V and 3 bases at J, with 7 bases in the middle.

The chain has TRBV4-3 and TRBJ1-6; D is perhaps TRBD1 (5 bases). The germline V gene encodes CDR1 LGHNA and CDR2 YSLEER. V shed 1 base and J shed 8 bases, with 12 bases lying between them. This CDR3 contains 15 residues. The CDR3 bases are TGCGCCAGCAGCCAAGTGGCGGGGACCCATTCACCCCTCCACTTT. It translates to CASSQVAGTHSPLHF.

The CDR3 protein is CASSQVRGTGGWTEAFF. CDR3 coding DNA: TGTGCCAGCAGCCAAGTTAGGGGAACAGGGGGATGGACTGAAGCTTTCTTT. The gene calls are TRBV3-1 (or the pseudogene TRBV3-2) and TRBJ1-1, with 8 bases fitting TRBD1. The V segment lost 1 base and the J segment 5 bases; nucleotides outside the gene matches: 12. Per the germline V gene, CDR1 is LGHDT and CDR2 is YNNKEL (reference sequence). The length of the CDR3 is 17 residues.

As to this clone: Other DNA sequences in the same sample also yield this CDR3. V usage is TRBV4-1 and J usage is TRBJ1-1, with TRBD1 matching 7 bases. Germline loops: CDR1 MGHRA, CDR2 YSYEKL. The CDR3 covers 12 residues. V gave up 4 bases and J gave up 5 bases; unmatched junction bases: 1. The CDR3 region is CASSPGGTEAFF. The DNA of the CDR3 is TGCGCCAGCAGCCCAGGGGGGACTGAAGCTTTCTTT.

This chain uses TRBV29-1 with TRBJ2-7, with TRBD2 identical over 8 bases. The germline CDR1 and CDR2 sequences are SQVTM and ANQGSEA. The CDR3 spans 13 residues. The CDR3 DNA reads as TGCCGCGCCGGGGGGGGGAACTCCTACGAGCAGTACTTC. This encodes CRAGGGNSYEQYF.